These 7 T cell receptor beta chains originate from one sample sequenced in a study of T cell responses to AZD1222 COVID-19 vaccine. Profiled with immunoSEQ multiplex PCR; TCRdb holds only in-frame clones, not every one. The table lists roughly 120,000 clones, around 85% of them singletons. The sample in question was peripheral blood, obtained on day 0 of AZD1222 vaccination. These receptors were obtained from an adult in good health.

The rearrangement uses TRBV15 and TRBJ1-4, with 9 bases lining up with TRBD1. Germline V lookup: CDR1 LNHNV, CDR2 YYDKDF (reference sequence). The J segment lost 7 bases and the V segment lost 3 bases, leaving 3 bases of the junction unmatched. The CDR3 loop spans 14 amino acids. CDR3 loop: CATSRDRGGEKLFF. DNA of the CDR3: TGTGCCACCAGCAGGGACAGGGGAGGTGAAAAACTGTTTTTT. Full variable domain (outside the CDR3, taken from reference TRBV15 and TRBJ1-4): DAMVIQNPRYQVTQFGKPVTLSCSQTLNHNVMYWYQQKSSQAPKLLFHYYDKDFNNEADTPDNFQSRRPNTSFCFLDIRSPGLGDTAMYLCATSRDRGGEKLFFGSGTQLSVL.

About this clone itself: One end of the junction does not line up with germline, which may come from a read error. CDR3 protein: CASSSPGTPGSF. The CDR3 DNA sequence: TGTGCCAGCAGTTCCCCCGGGACTCCTGGGTCATTC. The genes are TRBV28 and TRBJ2-7; maybe TRBD2 (6 bases). CDR1 MDHEN and CDR2 SYDVKM come from the germline V gene. This CDR3 has 12 residues.

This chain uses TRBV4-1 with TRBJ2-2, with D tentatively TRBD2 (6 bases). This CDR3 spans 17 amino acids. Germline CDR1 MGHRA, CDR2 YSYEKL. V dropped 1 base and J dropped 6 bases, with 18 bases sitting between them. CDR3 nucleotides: TGCGCCAGCAGCCAAGCGGGAGTGGTAATCGGGGCCGGGGAGCTGTTTTTT. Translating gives CASSQAGVVIGAGELFF.

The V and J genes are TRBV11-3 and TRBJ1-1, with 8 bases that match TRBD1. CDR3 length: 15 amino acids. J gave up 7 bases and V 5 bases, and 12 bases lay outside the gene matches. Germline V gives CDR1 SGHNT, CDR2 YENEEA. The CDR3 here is CASSDDWTGQIEAFF. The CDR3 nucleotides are TGTGCCAGCAGCGACGACTGGACAGGGCAAATTGAAGCTTTCTTT.

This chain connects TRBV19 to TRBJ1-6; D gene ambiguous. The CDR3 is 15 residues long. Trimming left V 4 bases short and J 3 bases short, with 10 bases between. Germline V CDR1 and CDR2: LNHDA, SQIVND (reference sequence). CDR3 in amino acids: CASSSQQNYNSPLHF. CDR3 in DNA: TGTGCCAGTAGTAGCCAACAAAACTATAATTCACCCCTCCACTTT.

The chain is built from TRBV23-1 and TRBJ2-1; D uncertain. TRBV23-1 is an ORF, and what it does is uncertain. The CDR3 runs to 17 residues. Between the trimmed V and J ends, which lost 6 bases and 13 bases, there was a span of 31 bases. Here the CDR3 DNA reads TGCGCCAGCAGCCTAATCTTAAGCCGGGCCGCCCTGGTACCACAGTTCTTC. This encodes CASSLILSRAALVPQFF.

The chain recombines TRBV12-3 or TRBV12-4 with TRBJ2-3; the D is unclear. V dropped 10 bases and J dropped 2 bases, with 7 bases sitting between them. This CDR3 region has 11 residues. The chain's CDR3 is CATQATDTQYF. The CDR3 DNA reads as TGTGCCACCCAAGCCACAGATACGCAGTATTTT.